The present T cell receptor (beta chain) was sequenced within a study of blood T cell repertoires in COVID-19. Study context: Recovered status applied to Cohort 3 donors who had two consecutive negative PCRs. It also applied to those with clearance or with symptom resolution. Acute and convalescent COVID-19 specimens originated in the United States, Italy and Spain.

Original processing methods: Cell counts per sample came from amplifying reference gene primers. Measured with immunoSEQ multiplex PCR; TCRdb has only the in-frame clones, and not every one. The DNA gave D and trimming, while V, J and clone size come from that table. The top ten hold roughly 2% of the sample, which has 250,000 to 300,000 clones, approximately 90% seen once. The study drew participants aged about 18 to 95 years from approximately 25 US areas. The CDR3 totals 12 residues. Germline V gene lookup returns CDR1 SGDLS and CDR2 YYNGEE. With 3 bases removed from V and 10 bases from J, the gap between germline ends came to 14 bases.

This clonotype originated in a woman aged 60-70 years in a cohort exposed to, infected with or recovered from COVID-19 (not recorded which). Sequenced input: PBMCs or T cells enriched from blood (not recorded which). This chain uses TRBV9 with TRBJ2-7; the D is unclear. In DNA form, the CDR3 reads TGTGCCAGCAGCGGAAACGACCGACTCCAGTACTTC. Its translation: CASSGNDRLQYF.